This T cell receptor beta chain was obtained from a study of identical twins. Study findings and constraints: Reduced insertions were recorded for abundant cord blood beta clonotypes, with no such pattern in memory repertoires. Models underestimated out-of-frame TCR alpha sharing in monozygotic twins.

The CDR3 covers 18 residues. With 2 bases clipped from V and 6 bases from J, the junction kept 15 bases outside the gene matches. The germline CDR1 and CDR2 sequences are SGHTA and FQGNSA. A universal primer site was incorporated via template switching, and the cDNA contained unique molecular identifiers. Each CDR3 protein gets one entry after TCRdb re-called the 5' RACE reads with MiXCR. The sample carries approximately 670,000 distinct CDR3 sequences, 6% to 6.5% recorded once. This clonotype was seen more than once but under ten times. Antigen unknown. This TCR was sampled from a young man in good health. The V and J genes are TRBV7-2 and TRBJ2-1, with 8 bases aligning to TRBD2. Sequencing was carried out using naive T cells sorted from blood. CDR3 in amino acids: CASSLSRTGTRGFNEQFF. CDR3 in DNA: TGTGCCAGCAGCTTATCGCGGACCGGGACTAGGGGCTTCAATGAGCAGTTCTTC.